This T cell receptor beta chain is from a study of blood T cells in healthy people across ages. Turning to the study itself: Researchers report that template switching captured about one barcoded beta molecule per two T cells.

Per the germline V gene, CDR1 is DFQATT and CDR2 is SNEGSKA (reference sequence). The length of the CDR3 is 13 residues. For the second PCR, which ran for about 7 to 12 cycles, a sample-barcoded 5' primer and a J-beta primer mix were used. Each cDNA was tagged by a template-switch adaptor containing 12 random nucleotides. No fewer than 3 million CDR3-containing paired-end reads came from each sample. Using its own MiXCR run on the 5' RACE reads, TCRdb lists one record per CDR3 protein. In the table there are about 650,000 distinct CDR3 sequences, about a third of which are singletons. The donors, all healthy, were Caucasians living in Russia, aged about 6 to 100.

V is TRBV20-1 and J is TRBJ2-5; possibly TRBD1 or TRBD2 for D (5 bases each). The J call may not be correct, given that the DNA end is closer to TRBJ2-7. This TCR was recovered from a woman of 80 years or more in good health. Sequencing was carried out using blood. The DNA for the CDR3 is TGCAGTGCAAACGATCAGGGAGCCTACGAGCAGTACTTC. Amino acid sequence: CSANDQGAYEQYF.